These 9 T cell receptor beta chains share one sample of origin, sequenced in a study of monozygotic twins with inflammatory bowel disease. TCRdb reprocessed the 5' RACE reads, keeping one entry per CDR3 protein, no DNA. The sample totals tens of thousands of distinct CDR3 sequences. The specimen was blood. These receptor sequences come from a human donor with ulcerative colitis or Crohn's disease, or a healthy co-twin of an affected twin (not recorded which).

The J gene is TRBJ1-1, the V gene TRBV28; TCRdb's D call, TRBD1, is unchecked because there is no DNA. Germline V gene sequence: CDR1 MDHEN, CDR2 SYDVKM. The CDR3 consists of 13 residues. CDR3 protein: CASTPVGPVEAFF.

The rearrangement links TRBV9 to TRBJ2-1. Germline loops: CDR1 SGDLS, CDR2 YYNGEE. The length of the CDR3 is 15 residues. CDR3 loop: CASSAASFVYNEQFF.

V usage is TRBV4-3 and J usage is TRBJ1-1. This CDR3 contains 14 residues. Germline V gene lookup returns CDR1 LGHNA and CDR2 YSLEER. The CDR3 region is CASSQTVLNTEAFF.

The J gene is TRBJ2-1, the V gene TRBV6-5. This CDR3 contains 14 residues. The germline V gene encodes CDR1 MNHEY and CDR2 SVGAGI. This CDR3 reads CASSYSRESGEQFF.

The rearrangement uses TRBV28 and TRBJ2-7; TCRdb calls TRBD1, which cannot be checked without DNA. Germline V gene data show CDR1 as MDHEN and CDR2 as SYDVKM. The CDR3 sequence is 15 residues long. CDR3 residues: CASSSYSGTGVEQYF.

This sequence joins TRBV20-1 and TRBJ2-2; TCRdb's D call of TRBD1 is untestable without DNA. The CDR3 consists of 14 residues. Germline V CDR1 and CDR2: DFQATT, SNEGSKA (reference sequence). The CDR3 protein is CSAIKTGDTGELFF.

The rearrangement uses TRBV11-1 and TRBJ2-2; the D call of TRBD2 rests on TCRdb alone, since no DNA is present to check it. Germline CDR1 and CDR2: SGHAT and FQDESV (reference sequence). This CDR3 comprises 19 residues. The chain's CDR3 is CASSPRRTSGGIFTGELFF. Based on the CDR3 plus reference TRBV11-1 and TRBJ2-2, the full variable domain is EAEVAQSPRYKITEKSQAVAFWCDPISGHATLYWYRQILGQGPELLVQFQDESVVDDSQLPKDRFSAERLKGVDSTLKIQPAELGDSAMYLCASSPRRTSGGIFTGELFFGEGSRLTVL.

The gene calls are TRBV7-2 and TRBJ2-5; TCRdb returns TRBD1, unconfirmable since there is no DNA. In germline, CDR1 is SGHTA, CDR2 FQGNSA. The CDR3 extends over 16 amino acids. The CDR3 here is CASSLRVRGSLETQYF.

The V gene is TRBV5-4, the J gene TRBJ2-1; TCRdb indicates TRBD2, and absent DNA this call remains unverified. Germline V lookup: CDR1 SGHNT, CDR2 YYREEE (reference sequence). The CDR3 is made up of 17 amino acids. The chain's CDR3 is CASSLVSARGINYEQFF.